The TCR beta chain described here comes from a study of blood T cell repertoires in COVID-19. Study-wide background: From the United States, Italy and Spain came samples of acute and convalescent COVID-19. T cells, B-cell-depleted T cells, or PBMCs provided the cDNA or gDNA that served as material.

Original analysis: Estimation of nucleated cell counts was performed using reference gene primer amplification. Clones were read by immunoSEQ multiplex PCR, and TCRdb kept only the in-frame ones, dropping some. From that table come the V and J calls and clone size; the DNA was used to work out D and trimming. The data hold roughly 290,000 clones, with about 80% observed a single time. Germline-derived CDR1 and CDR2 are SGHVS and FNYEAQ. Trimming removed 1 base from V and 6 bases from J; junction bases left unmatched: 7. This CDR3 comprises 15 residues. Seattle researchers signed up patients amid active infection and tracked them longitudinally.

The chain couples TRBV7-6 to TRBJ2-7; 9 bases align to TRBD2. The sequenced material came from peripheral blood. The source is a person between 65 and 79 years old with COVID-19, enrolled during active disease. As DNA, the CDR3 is TGTGCCAGCAGCTTAGTCGGTAGCGGGAGAGGCGAGCAGTACTTC. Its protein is CASSLVGSGRGEQYF. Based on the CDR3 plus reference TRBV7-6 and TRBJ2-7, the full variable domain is GAGVSQSPRYKVTKRGQDVALRCDPISGHVSLYWYRQALGQGPEFLTYFNYEAQQDKSGLPNDRFSAERPEGSISTLTIQRTEQRDSAMYRCASSLVGSGRGEQYFGPGTRLTVT.